This T cell receptor (beta chain) was documented in a study of cytomegalovirus exposure and HLA in healthy donors. Across the whole study: The 120 validation repertoires and the approximately 670 first-cohort repertoires shared a platform, a later analysis reported.

In regard to this clone: Its antigen is as yet unknown.

Profiling relied on immunoSEQ multiplex PCR, and the TCRdb table lists in-frame clones only, not all of them. The sample has 150,000 to 200,000 clones, about 83% seen once. This CDR3 is 17 amino acids long. Germline CDR1 KGHSH, CDR2 LQKENI. The V gene end was trimmed by 6 bases and the J gene end by 2 bases; junction bases not matched to a gene: 16. Broader study findings: The tendency of first-cohort TCR clusters to co-occur in the 90 to 150 validation repertoires was the finding of a later analysis. There were some public TCRs occurring in many donors, but most TCR sequences were rare.

What was sequenced was PBMCs. The origin of this receptor is a woman aged 18 to 35 in good health and CMV-seronegative. V usage is TRBV18 and J usage is TRBJ2-7, with TRBD1 identical over 7 bases. As DNA, the CDR3 is TGTGCCAGCTCTATCTATGCACAGGGGTCTGGTACCTACGAGCAGTACTTC. This encodes CASSIYAQGSGTYEQYF. The full variable domain, in which reference TRBV18 and TRBJ2-7 provide the parts outside the CDR3, is NAGVMQNPRHLVRRRGQEARLRCSPMKGHSHVYWYRQLPEEGLKFMVYLQKENIIDESGMPKERFSAEFPKEGPSILRIQQVVRGDSAAYFCASSIYAQGSGTYEQYFGPGTRLTVT.